This T cell receptor (beta chain) comes out of a study of T cell changes during pregnancy in multiple sclerosis. This CDR3 contains 11 residues. V lost 6 bases and J lost 6, with 9 bases in between. Germline V gives CDR1 SEHNR, CDR2 FQNEAQ (reference sequence). Some clones are missing from TCRdb's copy, which holds only in-frame ones; the method was immunoSEQ multiplex PCR. In the table there are about 35,000 clones, 90% of which are singletons. This material consisted of CD4+ T cells from peripheral blood mononuclear cells, taken in the second trimester of pregnancy. The chain uses TRBV7-9 and TRBJ2-7; D remains unclear. The clonotype was recovered from a female donor with multiple sclerosis, enrolled in a pregnancy study. CDR3 DNA: TGTGCCAGCAGAGGAGAAGGCGAGCAGTACTTC. Protein sequence: CASRGEGEQYF.